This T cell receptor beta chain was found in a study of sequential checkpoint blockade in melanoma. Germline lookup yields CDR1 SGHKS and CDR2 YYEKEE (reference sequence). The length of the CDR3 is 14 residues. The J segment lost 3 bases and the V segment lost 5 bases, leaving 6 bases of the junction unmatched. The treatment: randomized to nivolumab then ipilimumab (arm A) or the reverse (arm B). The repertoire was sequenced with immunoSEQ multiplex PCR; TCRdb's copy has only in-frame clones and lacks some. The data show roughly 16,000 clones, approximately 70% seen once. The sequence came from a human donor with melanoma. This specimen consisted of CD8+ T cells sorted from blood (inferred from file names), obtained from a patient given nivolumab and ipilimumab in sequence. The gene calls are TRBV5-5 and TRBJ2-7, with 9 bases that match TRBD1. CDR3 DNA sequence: TGTGCCAGCAGTAAAGAGGGACAGGGCTACGAGCAGTACTTC. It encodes CASSKEGQGYEQYF.